The 13 T cell receptor beta chains presented below share a single source sample, sequenced in a study of vaccination effects on CD4 cells after COVID-19. ViraFEST assay sequencing came after antigen-specific CD4+ T cells were expanded with viral peptide pools. Once cultured for 10 to 11 days, the cells underwent separation to obtain CD4+ T cells. Testing of the vaccine recipients showed negative nucleocapsid antibodies and no prior SARS-CoV-2 infection. What these receptors recognize is not known. Only in-frame clones appear in the TCRdb table, and some are missing; sequencing was by immunoSEQ multiplex PCR. The sample contains tens of thousands of clones, roughly 70% of which appear only once. Material: CD4+ T cells from PBMCs cultured with SARS-CoV-2 spike peptides, obtained before COVID-19 vaccination. The receptors shown here come from a human donor who received a COVID-19 vaccine.

The chain links TRBV7-2 to TRBJ1-2; 7 nucleotides match TRBD1. Trimming cost V 0 bases and J 4 bases; bases outside gene matches: 8. CDR1 and CDR2 (germline): SGHTA, FQGNSA. The CDR3 has 16 amino acids. In DNA form, the CDR3 reads TGTGCCAGCAGCTTAGCCGTTACTGACAGGGCCTATGGCTACACCTTC. Translating it yields CASSLAVTDRAYGYTF.

The genes are TRBV5-1 and TRBJ1-1; tentative D call: TRBD1 (6 bases). The CDR3 sequence is 14 residues long. Trimming pared 4 bases from V and 1 base from J, leaving 11 bases between. CDR1 is SGHRS, CDR2 YFSETQ, per germline. CDR3 DNA: TGCGCCAGCAGCCCCGGGACAACGAACACTGAAGCTTTCTTT. Its protein product is CASSPGTTNTEAFF. The full variable domain, rest sourced from reference TRBV5-1 and TRBJ1-1, is KAGVTQTPRYLIKTRGQQVTLSCSPISGHRSVSWYQQTPGQGLQFLFEYFSETQRNKGNFPGRFSGRQFSNSRSEMNVSTLELGDSALYLCASSPGTTNTEAFFGQGTRLTVV.

The J gene is TRBJ2-7, the V gene TRBV11-2, with 7 bases matching TRBD2. The germline CDR1 and CDR2 sequences are SGHAT and FQNNGV. CDR3 length: 12 amino acids. V trimming: 5 bases; J trimming: 6 bases; junction bases outside the gene matches: 4. The CDR3 loop reads CASSHPGGEQYF. DNA for the CDR3: TGTGCCAGCAGCCATCCGGGGGGCGAGCAGTACTTC. Variable domain in full (rest from reference TRBV11-2 and TRBJ2-7): EAGVAQSPRYKIIEKRQSVAFWCNPISGHATLYWYQQILGQGPKLLIQFQNNGVVDDSQLPKDRFSAERLKGVDSTLKIQPAKLEDSAVYLCASSHPGGEQYFGPGTRLTVT.

The chain employs TRBV19 and TRBJ2-5; maybe TRBD1 (6 bases). Germline lookup yields CDR1 LNHDA and CDR2 SQIVND (reference sequence). The CDR3 spans 13 residues. The ends were cut back, 3 bases at V and 6 bases at J, with 11 bases in the middle. Written as DNA, the CDR3 is TGTGCCAGTAGTATGGGGTGGGGGCAGACCCAGTACTTC. This encodes CASSMGWGQTQYF.

This clone was recorded once. This sequence joins TRBV21-1 and TRBJ2-7. TRBV21-1 is flagged as a pseudogene. CDR3 length equals 16 residues. In DNA form, the CDR3 reads TGTGCCAGCAGCAAAAAGGTCTGTACGGGCTCGCTTGAGCAGTACTTC. Its protein product is CASSKKVCTGSLEQYF.

This chain joins TRBV12-5 and TRBJ1-2; 7 nucleotides align to TRBD1. This CDR3 has 14 amino acids. V shed 6 bases, J shed 7 bases, and the junction held 11 bases outside the gene matches. CDR1 and CDR2 (germline): LGHNT, FRNRAP. Here the CDR3 DNA reads TGTGCTAGTGGGGAGACAGGGACGTCCGGTGGCTACACCTTC. Amino acid sequence: CASGETGTSGGYTF.

V is TRBV7-9 and J is TRBJ2-7, with a possible D match to TRBD1 (5 bases). V was clipped by 2 bases and J by 7 bases, with 12 bases between them. CDR1 SEHNR and CDR2 FQNEAQ come from the germline V gene (reference sequence). The CDR3 sequence is 13 residues long. The CDR3 sequence: CASSLQGSREQYF. The CDR3 DNA is TGTGCCAGCAGCTTACAGGGATCTCGGGAGCAGTACTTC.

The V call is TRBV5-4, the J call TRBJ2-3; 12 bases are shared with TRBD2. Germline assignment: CDR1 SGHNT and CDR2 YYREEE (reference sequence). V lost 4 bases to trimming and J lost 1 base; unmatched junction nucleotides: 7. The CDR3 is 17 residues long. This CDR3 reads CASSQKLAGGRTDTQYF. In DNA form, the CDR3 reads TGTGCCAGCAGCCAGAAACTAGCGGGAGGACGCACAGATACGCAGTATTTT.

This sequence joins TRBV7-2 and TRBJ1-2, with 9 bases aligning to TRBD1. After removal of 5 bases from V and 8 bases from J, the junction contained 6 bases not matched to a gene. The length of the CDR3 is 13 residues. Germline CDR1 and CDR2: SGHTA and FQGNSA. The DNA of the CDR3 is TGTGCCAGCAGCGGACAGGGGTTGTGGGGCTACACCTTC. Protein sequence: CASSGQGLWGYTF.

This chain connects TRBV28 to TRBJ1-5, with D perhaps TRBD1 (5 bases). The CDR3 is 13 residues long. Deletions cut 5 bases from V and 5 bases from J, with 10 bases between. Germline V lookup: CDR1 MDHEN, CDR2 SYDVKM. CDR3 nucleotide sequence: TGTGCCAGCAGTCCCAGGGATTATCAGCCCCAGCATTTT. This gives the protein CASSPRDYQPQHF.

This clone has just a few counts. The chain employs TRBV7-8 and TRBJ1-5; 7 bases map to TRBD1. CDR1 is SGHVS and CDR2 is FQNEAQ in the germline V gene. The length of the CDR3 is 15 residues. Trimming at V came to 1 base and at J to 2 bases, leaving 2 bases not matched to a gene. The CDR3 sequence is CASSLDRGGNQPQHF. The CDR3, as DNA: TGTGCCAGCAGCTTAGACAGGGGAGGCAATCAGCCCCAGCATTTT. The entire variable domain, with the rest obtained from reference TRBV7-8 and TRBJ1-5, is as follows: GAGVSQSPRYKVAKRGQDVALRCDPISGHVSLFWYQQALGQGPEFLTYFQNEAQLDKSGLPSDRFFAERPEGSVSTLKIQRTQQEDSAVYLCASSLDRGGNQPQHFGDGTRLSIL.

The V gene is TRBV3-1 (or the pseudogene TRBV3-2), the J gene TRBJ2-4; D could derive from TRBD1 or TRBD2 (5 bases each). Germline V gene sequence: CDR1 LGHDT, CDR2 YNNKEL (reference sequence). The CDR3 is 13 residues long. V was shortened by 3 bases and J by 11 bases, with 14 bases between the two germline ends. CDR3 residues: CASSHRGGRLQYF. The CDR3 DNA reads TGTGCCAGCAGCCACCGTGGGGGACGCCTTCAGTACTTC.

The V gene is TRBV7-9, the J gene TRBJ2-5; 11 positions match TRBD2. CDR1 and CDR2 (germline): SEHNR, FQNEAQ (reference sequence). V lost 3 bases and J lost 4; bases outside the gene matches: 1. The CDR3 is 14 residues long. CDR3 in amino acids: CASSFTSGGETQYF. CDR3 nucleotides: TGTGCCAGCAGCTTTACTAGCGGGGGAGAGACCCAGTACTTC.